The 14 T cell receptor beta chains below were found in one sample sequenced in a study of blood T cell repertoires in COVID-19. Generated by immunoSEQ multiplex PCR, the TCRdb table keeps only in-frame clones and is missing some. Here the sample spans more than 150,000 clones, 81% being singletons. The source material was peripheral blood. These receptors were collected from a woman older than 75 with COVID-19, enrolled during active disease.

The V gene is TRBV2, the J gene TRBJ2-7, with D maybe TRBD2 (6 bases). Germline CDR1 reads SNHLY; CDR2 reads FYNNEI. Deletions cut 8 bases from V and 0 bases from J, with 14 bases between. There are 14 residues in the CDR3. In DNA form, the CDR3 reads TGTGCCAGCCAGAAGGAGGGAACCTCCTACGAGCAGTACTTC. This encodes CASQKEGTSYEQYF. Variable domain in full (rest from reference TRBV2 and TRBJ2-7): EPEVTQTPSHQVTQMGQEVILRCVPISNHLYFYWYRQILGQKVEFLVSFYNNEISEKSEIFDDQFSVERPDGSNFTLKIRSTKLEDSAMYFCASQKEGTSYEQYFGPGTRLTVT.

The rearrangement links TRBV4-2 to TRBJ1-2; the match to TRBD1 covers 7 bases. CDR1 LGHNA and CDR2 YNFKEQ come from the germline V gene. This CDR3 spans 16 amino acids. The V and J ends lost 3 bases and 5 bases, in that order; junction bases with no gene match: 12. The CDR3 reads CASSHPLEGAIYGYTF. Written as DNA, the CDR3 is TGTGCCAGCAGCCATCCTTTGGAGGGGGCGATTTATGGCTACACCTTC.

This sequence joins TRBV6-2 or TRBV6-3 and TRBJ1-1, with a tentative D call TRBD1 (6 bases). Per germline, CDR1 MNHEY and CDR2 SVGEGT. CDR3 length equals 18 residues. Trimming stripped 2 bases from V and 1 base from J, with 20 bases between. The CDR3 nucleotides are TGTGCCAGCAGTTACGGACGCGGTCGGACAGAGACGAACACTGAAGCTTTCTTT. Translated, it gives CASSYGRGRTETNTEAFF.

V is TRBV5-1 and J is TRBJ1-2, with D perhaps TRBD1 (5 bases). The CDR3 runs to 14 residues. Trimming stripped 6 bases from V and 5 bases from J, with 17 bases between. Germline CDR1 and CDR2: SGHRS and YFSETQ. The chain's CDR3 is CASTLWQGGYGYTF. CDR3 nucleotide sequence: TGCGCCAGCACCCTTTGGCAGGGAGGATATGGCTACACCTTC.

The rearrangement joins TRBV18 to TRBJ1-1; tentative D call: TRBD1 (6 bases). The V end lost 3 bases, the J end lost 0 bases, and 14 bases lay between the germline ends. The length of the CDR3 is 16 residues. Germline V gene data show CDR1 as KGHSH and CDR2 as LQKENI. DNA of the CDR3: TGTGCCAGCTCACCTAACAGGGCTTCGCTGAACACTGAAGCTTTCTTT. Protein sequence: CASSPNRASLNTEAFF.

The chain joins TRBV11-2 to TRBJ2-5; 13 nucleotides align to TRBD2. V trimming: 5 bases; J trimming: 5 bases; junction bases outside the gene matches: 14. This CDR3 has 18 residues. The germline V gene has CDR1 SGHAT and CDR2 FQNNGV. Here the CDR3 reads CASSPRMPGLAGKETQYF. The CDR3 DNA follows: TGTGCCAGCAGCCCCAGGATGCCGGGACTAGCGGGGAAGGAGACCCAGTACTTC.

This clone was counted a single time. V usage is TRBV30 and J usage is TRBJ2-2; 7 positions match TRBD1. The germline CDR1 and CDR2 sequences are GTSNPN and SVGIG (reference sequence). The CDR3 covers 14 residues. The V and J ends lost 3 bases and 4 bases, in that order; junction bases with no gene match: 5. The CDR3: CAWSSGTVTGELFF. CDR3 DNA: TGTGCCTGGAGCAGTGGGACAGTCACCGGGGAGCTGTTTTTT.

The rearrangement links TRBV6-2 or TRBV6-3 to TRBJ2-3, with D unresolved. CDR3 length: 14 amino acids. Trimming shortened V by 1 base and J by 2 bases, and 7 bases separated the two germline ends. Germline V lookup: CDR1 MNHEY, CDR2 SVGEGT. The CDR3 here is CASSYFQSTDTQYF. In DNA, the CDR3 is TGTGCCAGCAGTTACTTCCAGTCCACAGATACGCAGTATTTT.

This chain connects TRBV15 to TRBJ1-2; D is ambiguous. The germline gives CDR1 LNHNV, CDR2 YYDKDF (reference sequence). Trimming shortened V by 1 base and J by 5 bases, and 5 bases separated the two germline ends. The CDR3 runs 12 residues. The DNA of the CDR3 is TGTGCCACCAGCAGAGGAGAGTATGGCTACACCTTC. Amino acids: CATSRGEYGYTF.

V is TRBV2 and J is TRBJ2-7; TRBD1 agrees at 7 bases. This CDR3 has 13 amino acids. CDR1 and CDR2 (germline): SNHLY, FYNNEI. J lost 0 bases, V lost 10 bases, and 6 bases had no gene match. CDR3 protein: CATQGPPSYEQYF. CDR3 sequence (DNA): TGTGCCACACAGGGGCCCCCCTCCTACGAGCAGTACTTC.

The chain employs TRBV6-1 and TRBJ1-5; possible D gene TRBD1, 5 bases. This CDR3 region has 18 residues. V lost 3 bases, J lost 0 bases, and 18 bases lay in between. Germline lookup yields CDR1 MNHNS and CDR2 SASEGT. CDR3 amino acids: CASSDAPGLEHSNQPQHF. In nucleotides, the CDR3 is TGTGCCAGCAGTGACGCACCAGGGTTGGAACATAGCAATCAGCCCCAGCATTTT.

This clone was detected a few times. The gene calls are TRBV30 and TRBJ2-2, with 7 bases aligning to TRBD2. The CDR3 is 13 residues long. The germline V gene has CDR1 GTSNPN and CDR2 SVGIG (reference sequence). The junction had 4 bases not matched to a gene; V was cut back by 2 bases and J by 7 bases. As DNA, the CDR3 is TGTGCCTGGAGTTCTCGGGGGGTCGGGGAGCTGTTTTTT. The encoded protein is CAWSSRGVGELFF.

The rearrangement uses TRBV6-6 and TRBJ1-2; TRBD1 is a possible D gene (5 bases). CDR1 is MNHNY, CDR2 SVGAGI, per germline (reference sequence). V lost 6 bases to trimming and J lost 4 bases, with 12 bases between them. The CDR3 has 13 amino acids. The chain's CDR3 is CASRPTQGYGYTF. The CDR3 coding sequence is TGTGCCAGCAGACCCACGCAGGGCTATGGCTACACCTTC.

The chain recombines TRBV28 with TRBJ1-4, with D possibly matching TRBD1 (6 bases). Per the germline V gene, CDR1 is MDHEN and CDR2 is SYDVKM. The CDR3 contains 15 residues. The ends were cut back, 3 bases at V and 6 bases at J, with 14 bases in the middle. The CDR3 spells CASSFGGRGDEKLFF. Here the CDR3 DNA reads TGTGCCAGCAGTTTTGGTGGCAGGGGAGATGAAAAACTGTTTTTT.